This entry lists 21 T cell receptor beta chains sequenced from one sample in a study of blood T cell repertoires in COVID-19. Sequenced by immunoSEQ multiplex PCR; TCRdb stores in-frame clones only, minus some. The sample has some 200,000 clones; approximately 90% are singletons. The specimen sequenced was peripheral blood. The source of these receptors is an elderly man with acute or convalescent COVID-19.

The chain links TRBV15 to TRBJ2-7; the match to TRBD1 covers 9 bases. Trimming cost V 3 bases and J 1 base; bases outside gene matches: 4. Per germline, CDR1 LNHNV and CDR2 YYDKDF (reference sequence). The CDR3 is 15 amino acids. The DNA for the CDR3 is TGTGCCACCAGCAGGCCGGGACAGGGATCCTACGAGCAGTACTTC. Its protein is CATSRPGQGSYEQYF.

The chain uses TRBV2 and TRBJ2-3; TRBD2 agrees at 11 bases. This CDR3 has 18 amino acids. Trimming took 6 bases from V and 5 from J; bases not matched to a gene: 16. The germline gives CDR1 SNHLY, CDR2 FYNNEI. CDR3 loop: CASSRGDLGLAEGDTQYF. CDR3 in DNA: TGTGCCAGCAGCCGAGGTGATTTGGGACTAGCGGAGGGAGATACGCAGTATTTT.

V is TRBV7-2 and J is TRBJ2-4; 8 positions agree with TRBD1. From germline, CDR1 is SGHTA and CDR2 FQGNSA. Trimming at V came to 5 bases and at J to 6 bases, leaving 6 bases not matched to a gene. The CDR3 spans 14 residues. CDR3 DNA sequence: TGTGCCAGCAGCCTCTCAGGGACAGGAAACATTCAGTACTTC. It specifies CASSLSGTGNIQYF.

V and J are TRBV19 and TRBJ2-7; a weak D match, TRBD1 (5 bases). The CDR3 is made up of 18 amino acids. V was cut by 2 bases and J by 3 bases, with 23 bases left in between. The germline V gene has CDR1 LNHDA and CDR2 SQIVND (reference sequence). The CDR3 here is CASSIRGSAPGQGYEQYF. The CDR3 nucleotides read TGTGCCAGTAGTATAAGAGGCTCGGCTCCTGGTCAGGGCTACGAGCAGTACTTC.

The chain employs TRBV10-3 and TRBJ1-6; 8 positions match TRBD1. CDR3 length equals 15 residues. V shed 6 bases and J 8 bases; nucleotides not matched to a gene: 9. CDR1 and CDR2 (germline): ENHRY, SYGVKD. The CDR3 DNA follows: TGTGCCATCAGCCTTCAGGGGGCCGGGGATTCACCCCTCCACTTT. It is translated as CAISLQGAGDSPLHF.

The V call is TRBV25-1, the J call TRBJ2-2, with 14 bases fitting TRBD2. Germline V gene data show CDR1 as MGHDK and CDR2 as SYGVNS. The CDR3 runs to 16 residues. V trimming: 7 bases; J trimming: 0 bases; junction bases outside the gene matches: 1. The CDR3 DNA sequence: TGTGCCAGCAAGGGACTAGCGGGAGCGAACACCGGGGAGCTGTTTTTT. Translation gives CASKGLAGANTGELFF.

This clone was counted a single time. The DNA for the CDR3 is TGTGCCAGCAGCCCTCGGCTAGCGGGAGGCCAATTCTACAATGAGCAGTTCTTC. It specifies CASSPRLAGGQFYNEQFF. The rearrangement joins TRBV11-2 to TRBJ2-1, with 11 bases identical to TRBD2. Germline V gene sequence: CDR1 SGHAT, CDR2 FQNNGV. The CDR3 loop spans 18 amino acids. Trimming removed 5 bases from V and 3 bases from J; junction bases left unmatched: 12. The full variable domain, completed using reference TRBV11-2 and TRBJ2-1, is EAGVAQSPRYKIIEKRQSVAFWCNPISGHATLYWYQQILGQGPKLLIQFQNNGVVDDSQLPKDRFSAERLKGVDSTLKIQPAKLEDSAVYLCASSPRLAGGQFYNEQFFGPGTRLTVL.

The chain is built from TRBV5-1 and TRBJ2-5, with 13 bases identical to TRBD2. The CDR3 has 16 residues. Germline lookup yields CDR1 SGHRS and CDR2 YFSETQ. After removal of 4 bases from V and 4 bases from J, the junction contained 7 bases not matched to a gene. The CDR3 DNA reads TGCGCCAGCAGCAGAGCCGGGACTAGCGGGACAGAGACCCAGTACTTC. Encoded protein: CASSRAGTSGTETQYF.

This clone was recorded only once. CDR3 residues: CASSPGSVFRNEKLFF. As DNA, the CDR3 is TGTGCCAGCTCACCAGGGAGTGTTTTCCGCAATGAAAAACTGTTTTTT. The J gene is TRBJ1-4, the V gene TRBV18, with D uncertain. Trimming left V 2 bases short and J 5 bases short, with 15 bases between. CDR3 size: 16 residues. Germline assignment: CDR1 KGHSH and CDR2 LQKENI.

The chain uses TRBV21-1 and TRBJ1-2; the table's D call TRBD1 went unverified against the DNA. TRBV21-1 has pseudogene status. There are 20 residues in the CDR3. The DNA for the CDR3 is TGTGCCAGCAGCACAGTAAGACAGGGGACCCCCTTAATTCCTAACTATGGCTACACCTTC. It codes for CASSTVRQGTPLIPNYGYTF.

This chain connects TRBV19 to TRBJ2-3; 12 nucleotides match TRBD2. CDR1 is LNHDA and CDR2 is SQIVND in the germline V gene (reference sequence). The CDR3 loop spans 18 amino acids. After removal of 2 bases from V and 5 bases from J, the junction contained 11 bases not matched to a gene. This chain's CDR3 is CASSIRVLAGGPKDTQYF. As DNA, the CDR3 is TGTGCCAGTAGTATAAGGGTCCTAGCGGGAGGGCCTAAAGATACGCAGTATTTT.

The gene calls are TRBV27 and TRBJ2-1; the D gene is possibly TRBD1 (6 bases). With 5 bases removed from V and 6 bases from J, the gap between germline ends came to 14 bases. This CDR3 is built from 14 residues. Per the germline V gene, CDR1 is MNHEY and CDR2 is SMNVEV (reference sequence). The CDR3 protein is CASSPFDRPNEQFF. For the CDR3, the DNA is TGTGCCAGCAGTCCATTCGACAGGCCCAATGAGCAGTTCTTC.

This chain's CDR3 is CASSHRGNQRDTQYF. In nucleotides, the CDR3 is TGCGCCAGCAGCCACCGGGGTAACCAGCGGGATACGCAGTATTTT. The chain is built from TRBV4-1 and TRBJ2-3; perhaps TRBD2 as D (5 bases). CDR3 size: 15 residues. Trimming cost V 3 bases and J 6 bases, with 16 bases left between them. CDR1 and CDR2 (germline): MGHRA, YSYEKL.

CDR3 bases: TGTGCCAGTAGGAGGGACAGGGGTAACTATGGCTACACCTTC. Residues: CASRRDRGNYGYTF. The V and J genes are TRBV19 and TRBJ1-2, with TRBD1 matching 10 bases. CDR1 and CDR2 (germline): LNHDA, SQIVND (reference sequence). The junction had 2 bases not matched to a gene; V was cut back by 6 bases and J by 1 base. CDR3 length equals 14 residues.

This clone appeared once. The chain links TRBV10-3 to TRBJ2-1; 9 bases are a match to TRBD2. With 6 bases clipped from V and 4 bases from J, the junction kept 7 bases outside the gene matches. Per germline, CDR1 ENHRY and CDR2 SYGVKD. CDR3 length equals 15 residues. The CDR3: CAIRELAGSYNEQFF. The CDR3 coding sequence is TGTGCCATCAGGGAACTAGCGGGCTCGTACAATGAGCAGTTCTTC.

The chain joins TRBV18 to TRBJ2-7; possibly TRBD2 for D (6 bases). With 1 base removed from V and 7 bases from J, the gap between germline ends came to 11 bases. CDR1 and CDR2 (germline): KGHSH, LQKENI. The CDR3 length is 13 residues. In DNA, the CDR3 is TGTGCCAGCTCACCACTCGGGGGTCGTGAGCAGTACGTC. It yields the protein CASSPLGGREQYV.

This clone occurred once. The rearrangement uses TRBV30 and TRBJ2-1; D is possibly TRBD2 (6 bases). The CDR3 is 18 amino acids. The germline CDR1 and CDR2 sequences are GTSNPN and SVGIG (reference sequence). V lost 1 base to trimming and J lost 0 bases, with 19 bases between them. CDR3 nucleotide sequence: TGTGCCTGGAGTGGAGGGGTTAGCGGATCAAGCTCCTACAATGAGCAGTTCTTC. Translated, it gives CAWSGGVSGSSSYNEQFF.

The chain uses TRBV28 and TRBJ2-4, with 11 bases matching TRBD2. Germline trimming cut 6 bases from V and 4 bases from J; bases unmatched to any gene: 5. There are 15 residues in the CDR3. CDR1 and CDR2 (germline): MDHEN, SYDVKM. The DNA for the CDR3 is TGTGCCAGCAGCCAACTAGCGGGGGCAAAAAACATTCAGTACTTC. Its protein product is CASSQLAGAKNIQYF.

The DNA for the CDR3 is TGCAGTGCCACCTTAACTGAGACCCAGTACTTC. Translation: CSATLTETQYF. The V gene is TRBV20-1, the J gene TRBJ2-5, with no clear D. V shed 6 bases and J shed 5 bases, with 10 bases lying between them. This CDR3 spans 11 amino acids. Germline V gives CDR1 DFQATT, CDR2 SNEGSKA (reference sequence).

CDR3: CASSAYRDRVRYEQYV. The CDR3 nucleotides read TGTGCCAGCAGCGCATACCGGGACAGGGTGAGGTACGAGCAGTACGTC. The genes are TRBV6-2 or TRBV6-3 and TRBJ2-7; the match to TRBD1 covers 9 bases. Trimming at V came to 6 bases and at J to 4 bases, leaving 13 bases not matched to a gene. The CDR3 runs to 16 residues. CDR1 and CDR2 from the germline V gene are MNHEY and SVGEGT.

This sequence joins TRBV9 and TRBJ1-5, with TRBD1 as a possible D gene (6 bases). V shed 4 bases and J shed 5 bases, with 13 bases lying between them. The CDR3 sequence is 14 residues long. Germline CDR1 is SGDLS and CDR2 is YYNGEE. This CDR3 is CASSPTGFDQPQHF. The CDR3 DNA is TGTGCCAGCAGCCCAACAGGGTTCGATCAGCCCCAGCATTTT.